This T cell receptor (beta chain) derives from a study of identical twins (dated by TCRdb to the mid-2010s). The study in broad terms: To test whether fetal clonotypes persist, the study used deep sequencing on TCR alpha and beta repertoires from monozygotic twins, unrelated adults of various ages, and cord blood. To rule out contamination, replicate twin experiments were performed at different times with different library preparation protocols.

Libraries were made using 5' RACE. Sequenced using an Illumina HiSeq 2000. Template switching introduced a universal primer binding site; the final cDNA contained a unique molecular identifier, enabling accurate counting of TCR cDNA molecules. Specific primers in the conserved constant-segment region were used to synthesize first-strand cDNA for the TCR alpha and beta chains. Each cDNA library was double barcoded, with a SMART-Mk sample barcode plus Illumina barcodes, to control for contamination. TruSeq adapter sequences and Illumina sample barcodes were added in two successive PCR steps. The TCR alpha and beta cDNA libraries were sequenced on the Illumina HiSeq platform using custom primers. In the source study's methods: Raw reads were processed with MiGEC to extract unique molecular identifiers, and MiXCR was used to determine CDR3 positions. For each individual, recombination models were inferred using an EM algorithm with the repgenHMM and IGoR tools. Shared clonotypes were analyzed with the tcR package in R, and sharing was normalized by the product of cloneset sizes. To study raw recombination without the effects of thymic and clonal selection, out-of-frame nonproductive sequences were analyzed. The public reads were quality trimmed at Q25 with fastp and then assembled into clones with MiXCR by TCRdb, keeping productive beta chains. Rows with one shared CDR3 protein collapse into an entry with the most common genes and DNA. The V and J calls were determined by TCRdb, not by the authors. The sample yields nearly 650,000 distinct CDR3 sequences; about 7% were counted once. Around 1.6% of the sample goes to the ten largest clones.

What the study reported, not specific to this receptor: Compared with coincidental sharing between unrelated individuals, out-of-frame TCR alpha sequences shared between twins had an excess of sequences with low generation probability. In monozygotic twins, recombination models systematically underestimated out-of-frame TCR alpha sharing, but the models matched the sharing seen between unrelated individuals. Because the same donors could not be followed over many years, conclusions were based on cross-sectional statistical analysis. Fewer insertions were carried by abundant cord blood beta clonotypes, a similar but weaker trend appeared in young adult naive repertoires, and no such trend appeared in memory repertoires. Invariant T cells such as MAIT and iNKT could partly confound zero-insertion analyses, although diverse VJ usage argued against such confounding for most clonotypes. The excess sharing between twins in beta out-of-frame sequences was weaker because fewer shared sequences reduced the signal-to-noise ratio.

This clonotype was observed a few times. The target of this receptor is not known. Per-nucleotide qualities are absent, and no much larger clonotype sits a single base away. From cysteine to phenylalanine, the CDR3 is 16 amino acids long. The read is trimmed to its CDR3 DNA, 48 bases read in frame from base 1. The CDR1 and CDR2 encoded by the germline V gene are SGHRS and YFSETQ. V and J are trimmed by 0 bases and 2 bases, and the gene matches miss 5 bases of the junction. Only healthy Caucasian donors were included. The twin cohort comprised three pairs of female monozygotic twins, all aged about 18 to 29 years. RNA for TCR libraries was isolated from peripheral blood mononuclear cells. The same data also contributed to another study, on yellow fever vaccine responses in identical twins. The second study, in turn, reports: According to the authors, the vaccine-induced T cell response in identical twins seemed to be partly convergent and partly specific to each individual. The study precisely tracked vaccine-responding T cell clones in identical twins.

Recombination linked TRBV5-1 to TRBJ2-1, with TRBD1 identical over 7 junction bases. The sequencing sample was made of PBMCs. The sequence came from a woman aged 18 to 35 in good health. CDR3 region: CASSLAGDSTYNEQFF. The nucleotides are TGCGCCAGCAGCTTGGCCGGGGACAGTACCTACAATGAGCAGTTCTTC. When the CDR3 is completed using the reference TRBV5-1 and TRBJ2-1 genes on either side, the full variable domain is KAGVTQTPRYLIKTRGQQVTLSCSPISGHRSVSWYQQTPGQGLQFLFEYFSETQRNKGNFPGRFSGRQFSNSRSEMNVSTLELGDSALYLCASSLAGDSTYNEQFFGPGTRLTVL.